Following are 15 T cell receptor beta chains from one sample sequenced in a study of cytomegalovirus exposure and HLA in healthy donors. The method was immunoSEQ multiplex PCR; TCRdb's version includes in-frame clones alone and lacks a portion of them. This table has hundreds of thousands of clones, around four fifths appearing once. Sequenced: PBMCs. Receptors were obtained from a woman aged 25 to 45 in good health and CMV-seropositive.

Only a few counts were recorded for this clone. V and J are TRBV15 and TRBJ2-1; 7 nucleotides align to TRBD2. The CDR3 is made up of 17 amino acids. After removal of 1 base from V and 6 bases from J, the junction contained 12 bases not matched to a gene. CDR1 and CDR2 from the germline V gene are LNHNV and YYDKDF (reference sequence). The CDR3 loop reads CATSRGRAGRKTNEQFF. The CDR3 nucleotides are TGTGCCACCAGCAGAGGTCGAGCGGGACGGAAAACCAATGAGCAGTTCTTC.

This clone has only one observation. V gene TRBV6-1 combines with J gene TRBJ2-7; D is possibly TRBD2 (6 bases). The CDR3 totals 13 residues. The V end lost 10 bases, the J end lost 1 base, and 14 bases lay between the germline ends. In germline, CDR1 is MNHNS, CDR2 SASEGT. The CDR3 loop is CATEGLASYEQYF. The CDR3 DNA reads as TGTGCCACCGAGGGACTTGCATCCTACGAGCAGTACTTC.

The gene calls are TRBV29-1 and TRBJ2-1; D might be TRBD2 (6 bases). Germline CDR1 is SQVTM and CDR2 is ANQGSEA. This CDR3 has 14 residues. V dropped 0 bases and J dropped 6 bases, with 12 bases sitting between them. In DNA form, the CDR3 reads TGCAGCGTTGAAGAAGGCGGAGCGGGCAATGAGCAGTTCTTC. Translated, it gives CSVEEGGAGNEQFF.

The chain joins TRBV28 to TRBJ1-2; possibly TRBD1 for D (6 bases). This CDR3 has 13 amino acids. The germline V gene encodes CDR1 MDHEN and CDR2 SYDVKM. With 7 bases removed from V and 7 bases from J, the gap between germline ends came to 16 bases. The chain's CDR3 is CASTPSGESGYTF. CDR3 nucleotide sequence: TGTGCCAGCACTCCATCAGGGGAATCTGGCTACACCTTC.

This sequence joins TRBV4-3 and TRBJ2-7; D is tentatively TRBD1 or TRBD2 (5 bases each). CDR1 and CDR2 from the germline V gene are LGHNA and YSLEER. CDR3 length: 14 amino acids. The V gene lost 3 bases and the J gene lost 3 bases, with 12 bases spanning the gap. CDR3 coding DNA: TGCGCCAGCAGCCATAAACGAGGGGTCTACGAGCAGTACTTC. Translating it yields CASSHKRGVYEQYF.

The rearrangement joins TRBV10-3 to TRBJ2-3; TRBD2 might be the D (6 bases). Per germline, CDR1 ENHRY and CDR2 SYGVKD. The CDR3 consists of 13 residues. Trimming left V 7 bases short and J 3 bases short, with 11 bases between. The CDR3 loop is CAITEGGTDTQYF. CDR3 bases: TGTGCCATCACCGAGGGAGGAACAGATACGCAGTATTTT.

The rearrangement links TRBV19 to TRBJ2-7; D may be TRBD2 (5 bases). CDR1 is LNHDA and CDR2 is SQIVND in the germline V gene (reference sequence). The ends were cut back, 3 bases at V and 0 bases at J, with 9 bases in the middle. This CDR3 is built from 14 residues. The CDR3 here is CASSIRRSSYEQYF. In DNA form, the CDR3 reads TGTGCCAGTAGTATTCGGAGGAGCTCCTACGAGCAGTACTTC.

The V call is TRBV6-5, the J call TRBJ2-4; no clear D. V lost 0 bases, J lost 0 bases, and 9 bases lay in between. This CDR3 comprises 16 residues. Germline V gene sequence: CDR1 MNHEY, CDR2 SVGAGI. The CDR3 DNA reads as TGTGCCAGCAGTTACTCGACAACGGGAGCCAAAAACATTCAGTACTTC. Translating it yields CASSYSTTGAKNIQYF.

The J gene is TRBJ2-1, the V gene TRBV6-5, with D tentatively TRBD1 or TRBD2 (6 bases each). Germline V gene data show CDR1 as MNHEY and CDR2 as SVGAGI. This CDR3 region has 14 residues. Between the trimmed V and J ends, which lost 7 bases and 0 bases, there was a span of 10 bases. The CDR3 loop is CASMGGGSYNEQFF. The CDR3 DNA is TGTGCCAGCATGGGGGGCGGCTCCTACAATGAGCAGTTCTTC.

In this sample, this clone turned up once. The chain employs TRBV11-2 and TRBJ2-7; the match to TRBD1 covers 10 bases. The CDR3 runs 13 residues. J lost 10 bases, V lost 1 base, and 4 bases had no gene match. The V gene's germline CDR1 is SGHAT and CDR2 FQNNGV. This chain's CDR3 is CASSLGGQGNQYF. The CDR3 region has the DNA TGTGCCAGCAGCTTAGGGGGACAGGGGAATCAGTACTTC.

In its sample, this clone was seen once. The CDR3 sequence: CASRRGGTEAFF. CDR3 DNA sequence: TGTGCCAGCAGACGAGGGGGGACTGAAGCTTTCTTT. The gene calls are TRBV6-5 and TRBJ1-1; the D gene is possibly TRBD1 (6 bases). Per the germline V gene, CDR1 is MNHEY and CDR2 is SVGAGI. The V and J ends lost 6 bases and 5 bases respectively, with 10 bases between them. CDR3 length equals 12 residues.

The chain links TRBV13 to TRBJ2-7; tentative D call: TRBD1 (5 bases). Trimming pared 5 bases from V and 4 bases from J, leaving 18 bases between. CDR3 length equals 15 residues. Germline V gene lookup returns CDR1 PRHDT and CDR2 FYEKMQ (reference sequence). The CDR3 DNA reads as TGTGCCAGCAGCCCCCCCTCAGGGCCCTCTTACGAGCAGTACTTC. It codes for CASSPPSGPSYEQYF.

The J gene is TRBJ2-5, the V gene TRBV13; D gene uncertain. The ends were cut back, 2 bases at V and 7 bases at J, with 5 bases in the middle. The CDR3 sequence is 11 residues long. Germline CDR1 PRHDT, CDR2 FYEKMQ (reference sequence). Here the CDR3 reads CASSLKGTQYF. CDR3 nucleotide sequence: TGTGCCAGCAGCTTAAAGGGGACCCAGTACTTC. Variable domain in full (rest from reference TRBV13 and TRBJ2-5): AAGVIQSPRHLIKEKRETATLKCYPIPRHDTVYWYQQGPGQDPQFLISFYEKMQSDKGSIPDRFSAQQFSDYHSELNMSSLELGDSALYFCASSLKGTQYFGPGTRLLVL.

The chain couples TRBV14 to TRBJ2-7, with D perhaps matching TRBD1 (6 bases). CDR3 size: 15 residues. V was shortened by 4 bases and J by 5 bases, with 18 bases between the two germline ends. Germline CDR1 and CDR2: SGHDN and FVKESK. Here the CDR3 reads CASSRLGQGMDEQYF. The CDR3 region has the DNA TGTGCCAGCAGCCGCCTCGGGCAGGGGATGGACGAGCAGTACTTC.

CDR3 nucleotides: TGTGCCATCAGTGAGGGGGACCGCGAGCAGTACTTC. This gives the protein CAISEGDREQYF. The chain is built from TRBV10-3 and TRBJ2-7; either TRBD1 or TRBD2 may fit D (5 bases each). The ends were cut back, 2 bases at V and 6 bases at J, with 8 bases in the middle. CDR1 ENHRY and CDR2 SYGVKD come from the germline V gene. The CDR3 runs 12 residues.